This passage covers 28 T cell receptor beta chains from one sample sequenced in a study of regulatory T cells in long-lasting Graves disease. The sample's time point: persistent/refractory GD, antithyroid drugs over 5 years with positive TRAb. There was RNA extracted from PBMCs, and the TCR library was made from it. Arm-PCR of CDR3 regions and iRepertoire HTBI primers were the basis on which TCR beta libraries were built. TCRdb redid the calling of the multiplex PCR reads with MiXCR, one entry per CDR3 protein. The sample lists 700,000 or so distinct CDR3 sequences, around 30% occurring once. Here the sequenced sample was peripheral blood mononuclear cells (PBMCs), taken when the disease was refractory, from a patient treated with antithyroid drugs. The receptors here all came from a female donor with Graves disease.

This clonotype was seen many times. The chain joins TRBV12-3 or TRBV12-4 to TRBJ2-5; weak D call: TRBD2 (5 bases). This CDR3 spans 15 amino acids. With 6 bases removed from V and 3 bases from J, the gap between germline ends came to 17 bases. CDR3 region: CASRLRVETKETQYF. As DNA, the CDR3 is TGTGCCAGCAGACTGAGGGTGGAGACCAAAGAGACCCAGTACTTC.

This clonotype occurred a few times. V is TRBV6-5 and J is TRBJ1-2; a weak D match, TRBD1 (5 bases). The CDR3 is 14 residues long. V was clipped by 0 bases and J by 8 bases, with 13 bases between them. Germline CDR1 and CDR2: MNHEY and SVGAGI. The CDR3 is CASSYSNGGEGYTF. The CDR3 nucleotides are TGTGCCAGCAGTTACTCGAACGGGGGAGAAGGCTACACCTTC.

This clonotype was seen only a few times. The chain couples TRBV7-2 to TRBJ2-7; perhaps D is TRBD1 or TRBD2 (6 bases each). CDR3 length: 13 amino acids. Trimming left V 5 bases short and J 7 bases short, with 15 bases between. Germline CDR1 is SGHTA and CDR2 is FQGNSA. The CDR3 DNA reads TGTGCCAGCAGCGTCGCCGGGGGCGGGGAGCAGTACTTC. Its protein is CASSVAGGGEQYF.

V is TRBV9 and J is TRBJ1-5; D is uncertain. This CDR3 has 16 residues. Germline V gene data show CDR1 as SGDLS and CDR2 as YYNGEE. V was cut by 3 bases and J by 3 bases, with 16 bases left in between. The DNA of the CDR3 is TGTGCCAGCAGCGCCGGGGTGGGTTCGGCCAATCAGCCCCAGCATTTT. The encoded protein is CASSAGVGSANQPQHF. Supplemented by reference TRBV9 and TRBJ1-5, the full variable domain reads DSGVTQTPKHLITATGQRVTLRCSPRSGDLSVYWYQQSLDQGLQFLIQYYNGEERAKGNILERFSAQQFPDLHSELNLSSLELGDSALYFCASSAGVGSANQPQHFGDGTRLSIL.

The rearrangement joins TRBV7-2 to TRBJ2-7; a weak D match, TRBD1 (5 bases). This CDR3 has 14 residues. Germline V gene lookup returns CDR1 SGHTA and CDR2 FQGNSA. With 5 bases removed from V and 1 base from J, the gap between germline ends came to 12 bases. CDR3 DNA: TGTGCCAGCAGCCGAGCAACAGGATCCTACGAGCAGTACTTC. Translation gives CASSRATGSYEQYF.

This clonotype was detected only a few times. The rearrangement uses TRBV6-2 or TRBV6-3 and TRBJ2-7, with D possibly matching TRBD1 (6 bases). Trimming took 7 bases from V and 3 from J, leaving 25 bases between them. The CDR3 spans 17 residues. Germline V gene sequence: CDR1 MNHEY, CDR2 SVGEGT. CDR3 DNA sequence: TGTGCCAGCACCAAGGATCCCCAAACAGGGTTAGGCTACGAGCAGTACTTC. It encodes CASTKDPQTGLGYEQYF.

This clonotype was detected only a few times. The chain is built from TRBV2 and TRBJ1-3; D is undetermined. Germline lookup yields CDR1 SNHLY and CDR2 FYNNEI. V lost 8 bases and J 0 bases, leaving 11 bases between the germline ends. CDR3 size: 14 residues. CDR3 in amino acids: CASVPSSSGNTIYF. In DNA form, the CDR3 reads TGTGCCAGCGTTCCGAGCAGCTCTGGAAACACCATATATTTT.

CDR3 nucleotide sequence: TGCAGTGCACCGGGACCGTTAGCCAAAAACATTCAGTACTTC. This sequence encodes CSAPGPLAKNIQYF. The genes are TRBV20-1 and TRBJ2-4; either TRBD1 or TRBD2 may fit D (5 bases each). Trimming cost V 6 bases and J 0 bases, with 12 bases left between them. Germline V lookup: CDR1 DFQATT, CDR2 SNEGSKA (reference sequence). The CDR3 sequence is 14 residues long.

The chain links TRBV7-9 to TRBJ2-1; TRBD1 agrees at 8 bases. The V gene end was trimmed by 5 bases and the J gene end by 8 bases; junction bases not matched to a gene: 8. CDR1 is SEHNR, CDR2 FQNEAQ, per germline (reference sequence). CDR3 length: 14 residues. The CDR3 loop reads CASSPGQVSHEQFF. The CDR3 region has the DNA TGTGCCAGCAGCCCGGGACAGGTCTCACATGAGCAGTTCTTC.

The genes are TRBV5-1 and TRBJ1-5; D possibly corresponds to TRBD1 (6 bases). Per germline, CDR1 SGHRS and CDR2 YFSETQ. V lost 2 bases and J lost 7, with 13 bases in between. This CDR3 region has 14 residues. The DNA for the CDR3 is TGCGCCAGCAGCTTAGGGGTGGGACAACAGCCCCAGCATTTT. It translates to CASSLGVGQQPQHF.

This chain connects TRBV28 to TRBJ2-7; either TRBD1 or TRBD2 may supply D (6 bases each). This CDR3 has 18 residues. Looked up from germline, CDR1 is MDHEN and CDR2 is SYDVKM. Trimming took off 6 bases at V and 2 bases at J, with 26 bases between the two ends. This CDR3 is CASSLEGYSRGDPYEQYF. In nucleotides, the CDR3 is TGTGCCAGCAGCCTCGAAGGGTACTCGAGGGGGGACCCCTACGAGCAGTACTTC.

The DNA of the CDR3 is TGTGCCAGCAGCGTAGAGCCGGTTAGGAACATTCAGTACTTC. This sequence encodes CASSVEPVRNIQYF. The rearrangement uses TRBV9 and TRBJ2-4; D call uncertain. The V gene lost 0 bases and the J gene lost 7 bases, with 11 bases spanning the gap. The germline V gene encodes CDR1 SGDLS and CDR2 YYNGEE. CDR3 length equals 14 residues.

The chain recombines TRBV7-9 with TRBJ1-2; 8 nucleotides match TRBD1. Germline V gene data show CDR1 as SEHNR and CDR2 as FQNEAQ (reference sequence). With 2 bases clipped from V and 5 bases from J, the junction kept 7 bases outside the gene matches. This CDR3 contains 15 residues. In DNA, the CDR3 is TGTGCCAGCAGCTTACTCCCAGGGGGCCCTTATGGCTACACCTTC. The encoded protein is CASSLLPGGPYGYTF. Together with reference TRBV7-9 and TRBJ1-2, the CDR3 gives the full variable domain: DTGVSQNPRHKITKRGQNVTFRCDPISEHNRLYWYRQTLGQGPEFLTYFQNEAQLEKSRLLSDRFSAERPKGSFSTLEIQRTEQGDSAMYLCASSLLPGGPYGYTFGSGTRLTVV.

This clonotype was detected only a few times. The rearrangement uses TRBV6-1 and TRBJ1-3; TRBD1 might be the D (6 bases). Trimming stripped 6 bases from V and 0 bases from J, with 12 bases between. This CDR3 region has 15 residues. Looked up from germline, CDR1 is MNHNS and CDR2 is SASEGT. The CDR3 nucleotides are TGTGCCAGCAGAGACAGGCAAAGCTCTGGAAACACCATATATTTT. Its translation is CASRDRQSSGNTIYF.

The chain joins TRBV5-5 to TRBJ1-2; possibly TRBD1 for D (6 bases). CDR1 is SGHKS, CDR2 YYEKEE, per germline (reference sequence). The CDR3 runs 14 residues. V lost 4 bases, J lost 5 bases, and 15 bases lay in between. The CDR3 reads CASSQGDTEYGYTF. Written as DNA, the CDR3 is TGTGCCAGCAGCCAAGGGGACACGGAGTATGGCTACACCTTC.

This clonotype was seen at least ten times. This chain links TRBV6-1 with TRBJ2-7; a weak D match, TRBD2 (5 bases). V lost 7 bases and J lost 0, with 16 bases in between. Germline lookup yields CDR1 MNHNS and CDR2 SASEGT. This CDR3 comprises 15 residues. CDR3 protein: CASTFGVSSSYEQYF. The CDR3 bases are TGTGCCAGCACCTTCGGGGTTTCAAGCTCCTACGAGCAGTACTTC.

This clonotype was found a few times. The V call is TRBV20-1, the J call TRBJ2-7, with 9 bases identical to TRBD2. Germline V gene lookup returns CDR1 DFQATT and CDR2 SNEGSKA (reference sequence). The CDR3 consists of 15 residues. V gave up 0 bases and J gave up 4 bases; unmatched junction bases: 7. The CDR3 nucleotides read TGCAGTGCTAGAGATCTCCAGCGGGAGGATTACGAGCAGTACTTC. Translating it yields CSARDLQREDYEQYF.

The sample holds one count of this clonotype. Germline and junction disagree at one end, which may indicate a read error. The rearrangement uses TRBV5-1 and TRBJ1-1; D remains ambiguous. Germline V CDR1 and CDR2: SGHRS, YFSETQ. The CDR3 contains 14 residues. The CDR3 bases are TGCGCCAGCAGCTTGGAGGCTAGGAACACTGAAGTTTTCTTT. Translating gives CASSLEARNTEVFF.

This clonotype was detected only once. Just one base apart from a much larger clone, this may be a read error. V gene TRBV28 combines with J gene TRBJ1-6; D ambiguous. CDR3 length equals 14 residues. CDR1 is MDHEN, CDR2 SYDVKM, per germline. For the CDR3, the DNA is TGTGCCAGCAGGAAATCCGAGTCTTTTTCACCCCCCCACTTT. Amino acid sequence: CASRKSESFSPPHF.

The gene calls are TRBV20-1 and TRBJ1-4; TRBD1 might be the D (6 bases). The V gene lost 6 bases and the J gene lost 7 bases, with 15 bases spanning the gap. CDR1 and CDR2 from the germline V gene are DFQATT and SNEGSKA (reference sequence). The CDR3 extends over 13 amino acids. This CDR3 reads CSANFQGSEKLFF. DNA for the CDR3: TGCAGTGCGAACTTCCAGGGGAGTGAAAAACTGTTTTTT.

The CDR3 bases are TGTGCCAGCAGCTCGACCGGGACCTTCCTCTACGAGCAGTACTTC. It yields the protein CASSSTGTFLYEQYF. This chain uses TRBV7-9 with TRBJ2-7; D possibly uses TRBD1 or TRBD2 (5 bases each). V lost 4 bases, J lost 3 bases, and 16 bases lay in between. Germline CDR1 SEHNR, CDR2 FQNEAQ (reference sequence). The CDR3 runs 15 residues.

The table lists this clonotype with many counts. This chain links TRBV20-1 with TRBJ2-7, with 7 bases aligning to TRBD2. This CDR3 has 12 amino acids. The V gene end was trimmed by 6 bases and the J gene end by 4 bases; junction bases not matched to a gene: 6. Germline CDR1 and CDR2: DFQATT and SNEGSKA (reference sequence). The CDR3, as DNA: TGCAGTGCCAAGTGGGGGGGATACGAGCAGTACTTC. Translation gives CSAKWGGYEQYF.

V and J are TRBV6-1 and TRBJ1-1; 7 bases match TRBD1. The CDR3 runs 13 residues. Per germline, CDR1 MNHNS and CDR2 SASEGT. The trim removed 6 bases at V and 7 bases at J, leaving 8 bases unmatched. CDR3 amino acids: CASRPPDRVEAFF. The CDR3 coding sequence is TGTGCCAGCAGACCACCCGACAGGGTTGAAGCTTTCTTT.

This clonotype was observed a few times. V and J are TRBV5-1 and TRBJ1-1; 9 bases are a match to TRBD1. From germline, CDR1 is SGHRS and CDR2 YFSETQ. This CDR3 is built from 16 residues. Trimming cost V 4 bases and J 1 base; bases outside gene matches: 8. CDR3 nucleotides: TGCGCCAGCAGCGATCGACAGGGGGATTGGAACACTGAAGCTTTCTTT. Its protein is CASSDRQGDWNTEAFF. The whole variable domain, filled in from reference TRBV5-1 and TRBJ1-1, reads KAGVTQTPRYLIKTRGQQVTLSCSPISGHRSVSWYQQTPGQGLQFLFEYFSETQRNKGNFPGRFSGRQFSNSRSEMNVSTLELGDSALYLCASSDRQGDWNTEAFFGQGTRLTVV.

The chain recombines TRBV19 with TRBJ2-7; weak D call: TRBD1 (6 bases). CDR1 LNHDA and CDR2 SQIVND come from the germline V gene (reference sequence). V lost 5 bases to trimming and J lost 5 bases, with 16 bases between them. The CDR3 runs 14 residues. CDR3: CASSGLGAVNEQYF. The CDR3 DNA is TGTGCCAGTAGTGGTTTGGGGGCCGTCAACGAGCAGTACTTC.

In DNA, the CDR3 is TGTGCCAGCAGCCAAGGAGGTCACCAGGGGGCTTCTGGCTACACCTTC. Translating it yields CASSQGGHQGASGYTF. J is TRBJ1-2 and V is TRBV3-1, with TRBD1 matching 8 bases. V dropped 1 base and J dropped 7; count of bases not matched to a gene: 11. CDR3 length: 16 residues. Germline assignment: CDR1 LGHDT and CDR2 YNNKEL (reference sequence). Together with reference TRBV3-1 and TRBJ1-2, the CDR3 gives the full variable domain: DTAVSQTPKYLVTQMGNDKSIKCEQNLGHDTMYWYKQDSKKFLKIMFSYNNKELIINETVPNRFSPKSPDKAHLNLHINSLELGDSAVYFCASSQGGHQGASGYTFGSGTRLTVV.

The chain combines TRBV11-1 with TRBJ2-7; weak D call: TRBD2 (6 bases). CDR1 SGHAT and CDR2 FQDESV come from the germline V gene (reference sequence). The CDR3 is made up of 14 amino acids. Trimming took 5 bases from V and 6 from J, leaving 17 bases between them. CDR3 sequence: CASSARDRAGEQYF. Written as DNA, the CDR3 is TGTGCCAGCAGCGCGCGGGACCGGGCTGGCGAGCAGTACTTC.

The CDR3 reads CASSVAEHSYEQYF. In nucleotides, the CDR3 is TGTGCCAGCAGTGTAGCGGAACACTCCTACGAGCAGTACTTC. The V call is TRBV6-1, the J call TRBJ2-7; tentatively, D is TRBD2 (6 bases). The germline V gene has CDR1 MNHNS and CDR2 SASEGT. This CDR3 spans 14 amino acids. Trimming took off 4 bases at V and 0 bases at J, with 10 bases between the two ends.